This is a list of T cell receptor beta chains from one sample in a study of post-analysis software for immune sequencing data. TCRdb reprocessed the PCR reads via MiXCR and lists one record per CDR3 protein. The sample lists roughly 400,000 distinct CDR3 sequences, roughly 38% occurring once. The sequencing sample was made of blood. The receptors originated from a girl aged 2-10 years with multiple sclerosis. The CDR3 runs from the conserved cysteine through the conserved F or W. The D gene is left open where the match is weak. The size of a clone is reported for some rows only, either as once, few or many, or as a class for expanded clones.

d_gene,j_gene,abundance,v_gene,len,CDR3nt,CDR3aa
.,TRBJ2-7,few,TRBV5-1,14,TGCGCCAGCAGCTTGGAAGGTGGTAGATACGAGCAGTACTTC,CASSLEGGRYEQYF
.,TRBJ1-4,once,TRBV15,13,TGTGCCACCAGCAGAGAGGCAACTGAAAAACTGTTTTTT,CATSREATEKLFF
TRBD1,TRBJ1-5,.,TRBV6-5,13,TGTGCCAGTCGCACGGGACAGAATCAGCCCCAGCATTTT,CASRTGQNQPQHF
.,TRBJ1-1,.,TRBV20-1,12,TGCAGTGCTAGTCGGATGAACACTGAAGCTTTCTTT,CSASRMNTEAFF
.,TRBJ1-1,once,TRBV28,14,TGTGCCAGCAGAACGCACCAGGGCAGCGCTGAAGCTTTCTTT,CASRTHQGSAEAFF
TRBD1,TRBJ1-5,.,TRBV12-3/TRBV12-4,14,TGTGCCAGCAGTTTACGGACAGGGGATCAGCCCCAGCATTTT,CASSLRTGDQPQHF
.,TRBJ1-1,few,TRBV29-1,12,TGCAGCGGCAGGGACGAGGGCACTGAAGCTTTCTTT,CSGRDEGTEAFF
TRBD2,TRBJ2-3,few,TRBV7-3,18,TGTGCCAGCAGCTTAAGTGGCAGATTAGCGGGGGGCACAGATACGCAGTATTTT,CASSLSGRLAGGTDTQYF
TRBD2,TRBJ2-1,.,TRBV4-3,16,TGCGCCAGCAGCCAAGATAGCGGGGCCCCCTACAATGAGCAGTTCTTC,CASSQDSGAPYNEQFF
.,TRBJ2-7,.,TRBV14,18,TGTGCCAGCAGCCAAGCGAAGCTCACCGGGACCCCACGCTACGAGCAGTACTTC,CASSQAKLTGTPRYEQYF
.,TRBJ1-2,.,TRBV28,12,TGTGCCAGCGGACAGCGCGGTCGCGGCTACACCTTC,CASGQRGRGYTF
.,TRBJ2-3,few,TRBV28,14,TGTGCCAGCAGTTTAAGTCGGGGGTCGGATACGCAGTATTTT,CASSLSRGSDTQYF
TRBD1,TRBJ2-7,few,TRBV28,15,TGTGCCAGCAGTATCGCCGGGACAGGGGCCAACGAGCAGTACTTC,CASSIAGTGANEQYF
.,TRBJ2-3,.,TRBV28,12,TGTGCCAGCAGCTTATCATTAGATACGCAGTATTTT,CASSLSLDTQYF
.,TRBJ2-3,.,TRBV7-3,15,TGTGCCAGCAGCTTATGGGCGGGGCTCACAGATACGCAGTATTTT,CASSLWAGLTDTQYF
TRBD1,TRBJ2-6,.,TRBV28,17,TGTGCCAGCAGTTCTCCGGGACAGGGGGCTGGGGCCAACGTCCTGACTTTC,CASSSPGQGAGANVLTF
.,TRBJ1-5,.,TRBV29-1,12,TGCAGCGTTGCGACAGGTTGGCAGCCCCAGCATTTT,CSVATGWQPQHF
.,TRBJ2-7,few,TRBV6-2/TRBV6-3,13,TGTGCCAGCACCCTGACAGGCCTCTACGAGCAGTACTTC,CASTLTGLYEQYF
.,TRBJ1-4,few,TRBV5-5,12,TGTGCCAGCAGCTACGGTAATGAAAAACTGTTTTTT,CASSYGNEKLFF
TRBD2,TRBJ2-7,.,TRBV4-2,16,TGTGCCAGCAGCCAAGATCAGGACGGGGGGGCCTACGAGCAGTACTTC,CASSQDQDGGAYEQYF
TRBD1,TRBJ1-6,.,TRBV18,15,TGTGCCAGCTCACCTAAGACAGGGGGCGATTCACCCCTCCACTTT,CASSPKTGGDSPLHF
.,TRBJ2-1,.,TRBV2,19,TGTGCCAGCAGTGATGCCCTTCTTAGACTACAACGCCTCTACAATAAGCAGTTCTTC,CASSDALLRLQRLYNKQFF
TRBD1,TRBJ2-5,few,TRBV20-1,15,TGCAGTGCGACGGGGCGGGACAGGATGCAAGAGACCCAGTACTTC,CSATGRDRMQETQYF
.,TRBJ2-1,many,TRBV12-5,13,TGTGCTAGTGCCCTTGGGCCCTACAATGAGCAGTTCTTC,CASALGPYNEQFF
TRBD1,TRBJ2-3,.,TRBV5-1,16,TGCGCCAGCAGCTTGGCACCGACAGGGAACACAGATACGCAGTATTTT,CASSLAPTGNTDTQYF
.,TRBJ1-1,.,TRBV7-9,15,TGTGCCAGCAGCTTCTTTCATCCCTCGGACACTGAAGCTTTCTTT,CASSFFHPSDTEAFF
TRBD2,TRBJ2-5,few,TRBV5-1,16,TGCGCCAGTAGACTAGCGGGAGGTACAGCCGCCGAGACCCAGTACTTC,CASRLAGGTAAETQYF
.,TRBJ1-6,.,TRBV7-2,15,TGTGCCAGCAGCGTCGACAGCAGGGTGAAATCACCCCTCCACTTT,CASSVDSRVKSPLHF